The text below deals with one T cell receptor (beta chain). No antigen is known for it. Sample-barcoded 5' priming and a J-beta primer mix drove a second PCR of 7 to 11 cycles. A template-switch adaptor containing 12 random nucleotides labeled each cDNA molecule. Each single sample gave us at least 2.5 million CDR3-containing paired-end reads. TCRdb reanalysed the 5' RACE reads using MiXCR and keeps one entry per CDR3 protein. Here the sample spans about 2 million distinct CDR3 sequences, 49% being singletons. These data originate in a study of blood T cells in healthy people across ages. Study-wide results and caveats: A roughly linear age-dependent decrease characterized TCR beta diversity per million T cells.

CDR3 length equals 12 residues. Germline V lookup: CDR1 DFQATT, CDR2 SNEGSKA (reference sequence). There were healthy Caucasian individuals from Russia, aged roughly 6 to 90, serving as donors. The TCR originated in a woman between 40 and 50 years old in good health. Input material: blood. This chain connects TRBV20-1 to TRBJ2-5; either TRBD1 or TRBD2 may fit D (5 bases each). The CDR3 DNA is TGCAGGGCTTCCCGAGGGGCGGAGACCCAGTACTTC. Translated, it gives CRASRGAETQYF.